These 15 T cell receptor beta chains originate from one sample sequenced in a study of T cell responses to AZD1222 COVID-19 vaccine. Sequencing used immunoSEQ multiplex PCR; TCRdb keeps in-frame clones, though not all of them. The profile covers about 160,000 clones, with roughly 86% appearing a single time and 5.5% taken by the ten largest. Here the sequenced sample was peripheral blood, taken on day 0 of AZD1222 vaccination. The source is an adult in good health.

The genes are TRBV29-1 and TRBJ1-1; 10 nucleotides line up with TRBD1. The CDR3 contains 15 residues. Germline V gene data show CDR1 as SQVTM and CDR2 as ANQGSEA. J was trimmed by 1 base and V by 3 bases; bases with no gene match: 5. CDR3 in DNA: TGCAGCGTTGAGAAGACAGGGGGCTCGAACACTGAAGCTTTCTTT. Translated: CSVEKTGGSNTEAFF. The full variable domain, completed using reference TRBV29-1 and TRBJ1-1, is SAVISQKPSRDICQRGTSLTIQCQVDSQVTMMFWYRQQPGQSLTLIATANQGSEATYESGFVIDKFPISRPNLTFSTLTVSNMSPEDSSIYLCSVEKTGGSNTEAFFGQGTRLTVV.

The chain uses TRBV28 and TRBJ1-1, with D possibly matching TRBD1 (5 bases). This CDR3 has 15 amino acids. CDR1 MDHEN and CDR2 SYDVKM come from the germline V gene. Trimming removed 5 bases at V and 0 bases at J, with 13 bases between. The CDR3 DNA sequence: TGTGCCAGCAGTCATGACAGACCCATGAACACTGAAGCTTTCTTT. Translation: CASSHDRPMNTEAFF.

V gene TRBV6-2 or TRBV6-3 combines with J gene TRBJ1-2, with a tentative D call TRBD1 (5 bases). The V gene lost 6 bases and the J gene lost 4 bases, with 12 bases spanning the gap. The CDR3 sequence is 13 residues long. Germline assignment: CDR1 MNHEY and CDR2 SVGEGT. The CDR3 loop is CASSRTGFYGYTF. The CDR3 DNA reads TGTGCCAGCAGCCGCACAGGATTCTATGGCTACACCTTC.

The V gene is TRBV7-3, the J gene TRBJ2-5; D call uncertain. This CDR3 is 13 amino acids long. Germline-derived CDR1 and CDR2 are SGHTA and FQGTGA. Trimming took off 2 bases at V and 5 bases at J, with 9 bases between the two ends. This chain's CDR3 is CASSLGQIETQYF. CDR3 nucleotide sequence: TGTGCCAGCAGCTTAGGGCAGATCGAGACCCAGTACTTC.

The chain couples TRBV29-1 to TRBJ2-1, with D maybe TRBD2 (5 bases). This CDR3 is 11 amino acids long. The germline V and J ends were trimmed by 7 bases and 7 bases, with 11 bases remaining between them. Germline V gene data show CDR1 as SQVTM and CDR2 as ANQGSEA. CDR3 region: CSGGPGNEQFF. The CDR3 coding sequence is TGCAGCGGCGGCCCGGGGAATGAGCAGTTCTTC.

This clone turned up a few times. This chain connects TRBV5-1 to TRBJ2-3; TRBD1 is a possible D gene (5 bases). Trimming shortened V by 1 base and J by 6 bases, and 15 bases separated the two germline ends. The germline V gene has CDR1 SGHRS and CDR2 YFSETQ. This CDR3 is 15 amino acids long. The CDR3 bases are TGCGCCAGCAGCTTGAGGGGCCTAGAAGCCGATACGCAGTATTTT. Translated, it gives CASSLRGLEADTQYF.

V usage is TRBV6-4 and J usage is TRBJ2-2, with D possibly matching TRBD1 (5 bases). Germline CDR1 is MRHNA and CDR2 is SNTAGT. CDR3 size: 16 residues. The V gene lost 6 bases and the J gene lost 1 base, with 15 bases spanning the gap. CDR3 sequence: CASSPVGVENTGELFF. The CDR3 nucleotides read TGTGCCAGCAGCCCGGTAGGGGTCGAGAACACCGGGGAGCTGTTTTTT.

The CDR3 DNA reads as TGCAGCGCCGGGAGTGAGCAGTTCTTC. This translates into CSAGSEQFF. This chain connects TRBV29-1 to TRBJ2-1, with a tentative D call TRBD2 (6 bases). Germline CDR1 SQVTM, CDR2 ANQGSEA. The V gene lost 7 bases and the J gene lost 9 bases, with 7 bases spanning the gap. The CDR3 loop spans 9 amino acids.

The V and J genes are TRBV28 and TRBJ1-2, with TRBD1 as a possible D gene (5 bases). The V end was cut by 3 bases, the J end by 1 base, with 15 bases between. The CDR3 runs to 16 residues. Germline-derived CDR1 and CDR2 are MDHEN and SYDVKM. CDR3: CASSFVYRILNYGYTF. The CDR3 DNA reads TGTGCCAGCAGTTTCGTTTACAGGATCCTTAACTATGGCTACACCTTC.

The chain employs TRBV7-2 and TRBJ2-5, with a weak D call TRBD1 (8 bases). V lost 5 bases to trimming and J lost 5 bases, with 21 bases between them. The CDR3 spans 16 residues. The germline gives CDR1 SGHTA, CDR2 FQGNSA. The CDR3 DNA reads TGTGCCAGCAGCCCCCGGACAGGGAGGGGGGGGGAGACCCAGTACTTC. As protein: CASSPRTGRGGETQYF.

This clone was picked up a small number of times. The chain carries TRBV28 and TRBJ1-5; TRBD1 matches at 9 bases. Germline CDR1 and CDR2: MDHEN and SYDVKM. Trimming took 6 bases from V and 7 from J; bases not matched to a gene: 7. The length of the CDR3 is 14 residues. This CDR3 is CASRTDRGRQPQHF. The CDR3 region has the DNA TGTGCCAGCAGGACCGACAGGGGGAGGCAGCCCCAGCATTTT.

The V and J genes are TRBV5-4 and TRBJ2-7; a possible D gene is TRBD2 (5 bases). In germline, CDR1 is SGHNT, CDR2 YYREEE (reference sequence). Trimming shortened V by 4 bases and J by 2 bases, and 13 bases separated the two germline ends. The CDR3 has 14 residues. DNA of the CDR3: TGTGCCAGCAGCCAAGAGCCAGCGGCCTACGAGCAGTACTTC. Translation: CASSQEPAAYEQYF.

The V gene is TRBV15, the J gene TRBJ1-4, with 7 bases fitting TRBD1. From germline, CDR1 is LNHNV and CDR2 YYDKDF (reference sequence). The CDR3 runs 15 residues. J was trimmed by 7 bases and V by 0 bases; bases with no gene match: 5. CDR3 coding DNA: TGTGCCACCAGCAGAGACAGGGGGTCAACTGAAAAACTGTTTTTT. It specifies CATSRDRGSTEKLFF.

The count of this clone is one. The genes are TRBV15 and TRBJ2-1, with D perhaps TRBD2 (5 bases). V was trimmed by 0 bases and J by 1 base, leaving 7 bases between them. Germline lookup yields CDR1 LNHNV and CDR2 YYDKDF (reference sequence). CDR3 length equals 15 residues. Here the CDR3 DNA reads TGTGCCACCAGCAGAGATACGGGGTCCTACAATGAGCAGTTCTTC. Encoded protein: CATSRDTGSYNEQFF. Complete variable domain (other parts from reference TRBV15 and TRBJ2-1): DAMVIQNPRYQVTQFGKPVTLSCSQTLNHNVMYWYQQKSSQAPKLLFHYYDKDFNNEADTPDNFQSRRPNTSFCFLDIRSPGLGDTAMYLCATSRDTGSYNEQFFGPGTRLTVL.

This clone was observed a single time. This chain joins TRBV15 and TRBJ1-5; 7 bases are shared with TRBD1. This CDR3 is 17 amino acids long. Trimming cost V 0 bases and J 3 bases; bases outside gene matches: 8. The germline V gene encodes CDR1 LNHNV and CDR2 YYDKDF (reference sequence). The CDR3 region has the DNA TGTGCCACCAGCAGAGATGTCAGGGGGAGGGACAATCAGCCCCAGCATTTT. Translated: CATSRDVRGRDNQPQHF.